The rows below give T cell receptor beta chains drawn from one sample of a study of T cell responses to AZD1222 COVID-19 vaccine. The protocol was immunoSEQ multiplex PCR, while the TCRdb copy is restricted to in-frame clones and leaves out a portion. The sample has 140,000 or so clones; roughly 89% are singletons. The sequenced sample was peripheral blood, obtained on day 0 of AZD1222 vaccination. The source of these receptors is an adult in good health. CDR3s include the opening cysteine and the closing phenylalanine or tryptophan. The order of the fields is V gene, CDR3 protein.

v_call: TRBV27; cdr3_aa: CASSLSDRGMETQYF
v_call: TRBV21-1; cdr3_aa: CARLLAKKSQYF
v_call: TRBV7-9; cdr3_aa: CASSWWAAGNTIYF
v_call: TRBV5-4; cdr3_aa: CASTPGRSGANVLTF
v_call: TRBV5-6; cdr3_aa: CASSPGRSGLGNTEAFF
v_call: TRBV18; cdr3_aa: CASSPVSETTAEAFF
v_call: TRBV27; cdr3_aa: CASKQGGWSYEQYF
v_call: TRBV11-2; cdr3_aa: CASSLDNWETQYF
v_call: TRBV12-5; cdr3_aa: CASGLGTGGEQFF
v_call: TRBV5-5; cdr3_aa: CASSQDSLEGYTF
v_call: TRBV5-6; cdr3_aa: CASSFTPGRLETQYF
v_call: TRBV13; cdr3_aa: CASSFRGGPYEQYF
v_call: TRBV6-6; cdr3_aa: CATGEVDTQYF
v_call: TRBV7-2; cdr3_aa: CASSLYGRVLSYEQYF
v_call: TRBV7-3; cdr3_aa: CASSLIRGGEQFF
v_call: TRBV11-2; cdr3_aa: CASSLDLEAREQYF
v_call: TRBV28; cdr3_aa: CASSSIYRYQETQYF
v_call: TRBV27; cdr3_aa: CASSPGPGLTGELFF
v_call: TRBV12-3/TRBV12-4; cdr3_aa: CASSAGTEAFF
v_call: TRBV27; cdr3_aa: CASSFVGDYREQYF
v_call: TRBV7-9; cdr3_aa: CASSSLLYEQYF
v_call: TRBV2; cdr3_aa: CASKIGRSYEQYF
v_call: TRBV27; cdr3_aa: CASSSPGEQFF
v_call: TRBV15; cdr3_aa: CATSRGGGGQEKLFF
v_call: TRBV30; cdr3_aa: CAWSVSVYGYTF
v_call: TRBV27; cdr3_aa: CASSPRRAPLGEAYF
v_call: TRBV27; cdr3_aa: CASSLRRVSGNQPQHF
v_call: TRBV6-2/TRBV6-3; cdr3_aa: CASSYTGAANNEQFF
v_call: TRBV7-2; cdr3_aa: CASSAPGGVDTIYF
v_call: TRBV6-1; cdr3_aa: CASSDPDRASYEQYF
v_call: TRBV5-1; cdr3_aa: CASSLGTQSNQPQHF
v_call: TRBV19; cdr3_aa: CASKDHGQGALNYGYTF
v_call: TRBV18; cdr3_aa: CASSPRLTTNEKLFF
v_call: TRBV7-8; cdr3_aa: CASSLVQGGNTEAFF
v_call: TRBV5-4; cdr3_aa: CASSPRQWGTDTQYF
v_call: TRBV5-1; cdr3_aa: CASSLLAGDKGELFF
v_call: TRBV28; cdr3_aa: CASSYPPAGQGSGYTF
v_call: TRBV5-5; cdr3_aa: CASSYDSGALGYTF